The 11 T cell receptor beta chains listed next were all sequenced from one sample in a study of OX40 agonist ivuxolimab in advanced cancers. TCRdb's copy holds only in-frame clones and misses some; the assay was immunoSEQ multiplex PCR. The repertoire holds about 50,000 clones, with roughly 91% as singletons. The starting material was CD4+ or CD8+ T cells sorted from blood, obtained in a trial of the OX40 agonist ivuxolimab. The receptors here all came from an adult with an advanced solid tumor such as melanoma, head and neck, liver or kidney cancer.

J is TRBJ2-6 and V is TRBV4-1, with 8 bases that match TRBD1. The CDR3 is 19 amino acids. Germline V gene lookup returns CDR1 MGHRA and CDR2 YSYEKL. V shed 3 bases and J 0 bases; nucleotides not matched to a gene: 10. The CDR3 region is CASSHQGAYTSSGANVLTF. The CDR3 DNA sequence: TGCGCCAGCAGCCACCAGGGGGCCTACACCAGCTCTGGGGCCAACGTCCTGACTTTC.

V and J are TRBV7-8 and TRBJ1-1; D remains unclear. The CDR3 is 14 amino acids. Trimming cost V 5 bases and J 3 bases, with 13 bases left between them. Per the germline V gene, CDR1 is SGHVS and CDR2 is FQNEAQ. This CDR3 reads CASSPPAADTEAFF. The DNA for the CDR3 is TGTGCCAGCAGCCCTCCGGCGGCAGACACTGAAGCTTTCTTT.

The CDR3 DNA sequence: TGTGCCAGCAGCTTAACAGGGGACACCGGGGAGCTGTTTTTT. This translates into CASSLTGDTGELFF. V and J are TRBV7-3 and TRBJ2-2; tentatively, D is TRBD1 (5 bases). CDR1 and CDR2 (germline): SGHTA, FQGTGA. The CDR3 loop spans 14 amino acids. V shed 0 bases and J shed 3 bases, with 5 bases lying between them.

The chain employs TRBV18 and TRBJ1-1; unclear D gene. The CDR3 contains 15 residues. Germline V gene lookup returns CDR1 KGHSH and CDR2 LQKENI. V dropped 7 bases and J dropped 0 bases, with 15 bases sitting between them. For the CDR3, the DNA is TGTGCCAGCTTGATGGACCGGAGAATGAACACTGAAGCTTTCTTT. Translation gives CASLMDRRMNTEAFF. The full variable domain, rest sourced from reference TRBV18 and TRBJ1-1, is NAGVMQNPRHLVRRRGQEARLRCSPMKGHSHVYWYRQLPEEGLKFMVYLQKENIIDESGMPKERFSAEFPKEGPSILRIQQVVRGDSAAYFCASLMDRRMNTEAFFGQGTRLTVV.

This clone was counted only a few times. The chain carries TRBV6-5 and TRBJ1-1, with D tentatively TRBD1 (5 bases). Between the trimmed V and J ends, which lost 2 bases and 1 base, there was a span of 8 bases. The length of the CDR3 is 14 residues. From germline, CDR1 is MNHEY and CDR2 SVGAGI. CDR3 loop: CASSYGTGNTEAFF. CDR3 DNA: TGTGCCAGCAGTTACGGGACGGGGAACACTGAAGCTTTCTTT.

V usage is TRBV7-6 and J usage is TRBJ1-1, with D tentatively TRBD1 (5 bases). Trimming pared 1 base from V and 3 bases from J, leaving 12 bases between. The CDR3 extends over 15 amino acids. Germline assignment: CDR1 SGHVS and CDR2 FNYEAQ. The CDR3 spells CASSLGGRVHTEAFF. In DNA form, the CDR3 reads TGTGCCAGCAGCTTAGGCGGCAGGGTGCACACTGAAGCTTTCTTT. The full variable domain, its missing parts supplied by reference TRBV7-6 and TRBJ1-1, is GAGVSQSPRYKVTKRGQDVALRCDPISGHVSLYWYRQALGQGPEFLTYFNYEAQQDKSGLPNDRFSAERPEGSISTLTIQRTEQRDSAMYRCASSLGGRVHTEAFFGQGTRLTVV.

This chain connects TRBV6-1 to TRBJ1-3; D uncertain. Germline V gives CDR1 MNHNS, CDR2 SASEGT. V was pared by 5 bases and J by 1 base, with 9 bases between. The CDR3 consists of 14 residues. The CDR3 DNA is TGTGCCAGCAGTCGAGACACATCTGGAAACACCATATATTTT. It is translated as CASSRDTSGNTIYF.

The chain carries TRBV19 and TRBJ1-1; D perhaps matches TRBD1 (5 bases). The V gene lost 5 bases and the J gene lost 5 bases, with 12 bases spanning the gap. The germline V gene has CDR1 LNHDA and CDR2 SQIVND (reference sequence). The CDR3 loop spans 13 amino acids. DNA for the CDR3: TGTGCCAGTAGTGTCCAGGGAAGGACTGAAGCTTTCTTT. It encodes CASSVQGRTEAFF.

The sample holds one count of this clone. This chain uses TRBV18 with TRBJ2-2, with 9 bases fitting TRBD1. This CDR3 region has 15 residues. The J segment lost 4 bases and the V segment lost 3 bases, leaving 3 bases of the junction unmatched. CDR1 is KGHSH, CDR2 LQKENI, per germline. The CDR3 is CASSPTDRGTGELFF. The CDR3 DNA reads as TGTGCCAGCTCACCTACGGACAGGGGCACCGGGGAGCTGTTTTTT.

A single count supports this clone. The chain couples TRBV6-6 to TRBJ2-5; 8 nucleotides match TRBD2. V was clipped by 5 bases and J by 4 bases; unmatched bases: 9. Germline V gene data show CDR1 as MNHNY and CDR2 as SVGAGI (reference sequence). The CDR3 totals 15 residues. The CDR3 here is CASSQKLAATETQYF. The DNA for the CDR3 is TGTGCCAGCAGTCAGAAACTAGCGGCGACAGAGACCCAGTACTTC.

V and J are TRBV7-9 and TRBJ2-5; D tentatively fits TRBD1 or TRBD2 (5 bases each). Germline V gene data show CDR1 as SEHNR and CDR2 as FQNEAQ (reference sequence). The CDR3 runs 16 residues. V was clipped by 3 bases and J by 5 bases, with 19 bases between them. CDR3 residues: CASSFPGTRFQETQYF. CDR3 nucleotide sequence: TGTGCCAGCAGCTTCCCAGGGACCCGCTTCCAGGAGACCCAGTACTTC.